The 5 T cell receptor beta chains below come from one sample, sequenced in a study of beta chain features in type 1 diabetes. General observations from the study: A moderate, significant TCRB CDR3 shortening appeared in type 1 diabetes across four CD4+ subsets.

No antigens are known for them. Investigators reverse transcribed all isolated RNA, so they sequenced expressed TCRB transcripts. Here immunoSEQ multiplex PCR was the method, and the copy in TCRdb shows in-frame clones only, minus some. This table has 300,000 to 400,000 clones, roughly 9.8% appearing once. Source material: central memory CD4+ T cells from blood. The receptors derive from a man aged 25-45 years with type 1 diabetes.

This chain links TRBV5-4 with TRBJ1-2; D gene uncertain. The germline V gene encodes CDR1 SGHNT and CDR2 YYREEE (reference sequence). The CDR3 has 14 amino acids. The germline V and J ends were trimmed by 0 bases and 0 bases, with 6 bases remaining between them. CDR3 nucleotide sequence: TGTGCCAGCAGCTTGGACAGAGCTAACTATGGCTACACCTTC. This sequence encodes CASSLDRANYGYTF.

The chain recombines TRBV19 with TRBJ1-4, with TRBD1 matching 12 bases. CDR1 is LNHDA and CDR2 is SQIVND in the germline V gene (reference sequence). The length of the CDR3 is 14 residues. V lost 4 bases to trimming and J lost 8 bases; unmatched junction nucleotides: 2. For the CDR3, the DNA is TGTGCCAGTAGTACCGGGACAGGGGGCGAAAAACTGTTTTTT. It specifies CASSTGTGGEKLFF.

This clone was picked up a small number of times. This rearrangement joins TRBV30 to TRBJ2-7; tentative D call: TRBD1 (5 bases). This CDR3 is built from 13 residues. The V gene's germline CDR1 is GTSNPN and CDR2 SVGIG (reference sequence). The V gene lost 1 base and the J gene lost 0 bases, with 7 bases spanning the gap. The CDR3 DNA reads TGTGCCTGGAGTGAGGGGCACTCCTACGAGCAGTACTTC. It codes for CAWSEGHSYEQYF.

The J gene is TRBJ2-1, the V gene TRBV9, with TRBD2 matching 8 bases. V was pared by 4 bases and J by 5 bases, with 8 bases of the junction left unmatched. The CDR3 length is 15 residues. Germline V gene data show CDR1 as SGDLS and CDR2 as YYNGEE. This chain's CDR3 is CASSFSGSGNNEQFF. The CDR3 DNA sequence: TGTGCCAGCAGCTTCAGCGGGAGCGGGAACAATGAGCAGTTCTTC.

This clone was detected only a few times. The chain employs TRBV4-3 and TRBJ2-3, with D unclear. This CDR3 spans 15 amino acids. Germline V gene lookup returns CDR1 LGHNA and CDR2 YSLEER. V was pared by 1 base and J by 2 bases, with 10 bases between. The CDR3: CASSQGVDSTDTQYF. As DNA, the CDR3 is TGCGCCAGCAGCCAAGGTGTGGATTCCACAGATACGCAGTATTTT.